The TCR beta chain under discussion was sequenced for a study of CD8 T cells in ankylosing spondylitis. General study findings and limits: Earlier authors reported some of these motif variants in reactive arthritis synovial fluid and blood. Among TCR beta sequences, a motif of under ten highly homologous variants appeared characteristic of ankylosing spondylitis blood. The study looked at matched synovial fluid samples from ankylosing spondylitis patients. Disease-linked clones were reported to be significantly enriched there. Clones that were linked to disease were CD8+ and were relatively rare in peripheral blood.

The CDR3 is 13 amino acids. Germline CDR1 reads SGHTA; CDR2 reads FQGNSA. V was pared by 5 bases and J by 4 bases, with 11 bases between. For TCR beta, libraries came from quantitative 5'-RACE with molecular barcodes. TCRdb re-derived calls from the 5' RACE reads in MiXCR, one entry per CDR3 protein. The sample lists 250,000 to 350,000 distinct CDR3 sequences, 8% occurring once. This clonotype was counted only a few times. Its antigen is currently unknown. The sequencing sample was made of blood, either unsorted or a sorted T cell fraction (not recorded which). The receptor comes from a male donor with ankylosing spondylitis. V gene TRBV7-2 combines with J gene TRBJ1-1, with D uncertain. CDR3 sequence (DNA): TGTGCCAGCAGCCCCAGGCCGGGCACTGAAGCTTTCTTT. Translating gives CASSPRPGTEAFF.